This T cell receptor (beta chain) was identified during a study of CD8 T cells in ankylosing spondylitis. This clonotype has only a few counts. What it recognizes is unknown. Notes on the study in general: One TCR beta motif, made up of under ten highly homologous variants, appeared characteristic of ankylosing spondylitis blood.

A single record per CDR3 protein comes from TCRdb applying MiXCR to the 5' RACE reads. The sample lists a few hundred thousand distinct CDR3 sequences, about an eighth occurring once. This receptor was taken from a male donor with ankylosing spondylitis. Source material: blood, either unsorted or a sorted T cell fraction (not recorded which).

The CDR3, as DNA: TGTGCCAGCAGCCAAGAGTACCAAGAGGGGGCTTTCTTT. Translation: CASSQEYQEGAFF. V and J are TRBV3-1 and TRBJ1-1, with D possibly being TRBD1 (5 bases). The CDR3 contains 13 residues. The V gene lost 0 bases and the J gene lost 11 bases, with 13 bases spanning the gap. The germline CDR1 and CDR2 sequences are LGHDT and YNNKEL (reference sequence).